This entry lists 17 T cell receptor beta chains sequenced from one sample in a study of shared clonotypes between healthy human individuals. Assay used: immunoSEQ multiplex PCR; TCRdb lists only in-frame clones, some missing. This table holds roughly 95,000 clones, around 47% found once. Sequencing was performed on PBMCs. The receptor set was obtained from a woman aged 40 to 49 in good health. Some clones in this sample may be carry-over from other donors' samples.

As concerns this clone: A much larger clone is a single base away; this may be a read error. The chain joins TRBV29-1 to TRBJ2-7, with D possibly TRBD1 on 6 matching bases. V was shortened by 4 bases and J by 3 bases, with 10 bases between the two germline ends. This CDR3 comprises 12 residues. Germline V lookup: CDR1 SQVTM, CDR2 ANQGSEA. CDR3 sequence: CSVARTDYEQYF. The CDR3 DNA is TGCAGCGTTGCCAGGACAGACTACGAGCAGTACTTC.

This clone was found many times. V usage is TRBV30 and J usage is TRBJ1-5; D may be TRBD1 (6 bases). Between the trimmed V and J ends, which lost 5 bases and 1 base, there was a span of 9 bases. CDR1 is GTSNPN, CDR2 SVGIG, per germline (reference sequence). This CDR3 is 13 amino acids long. The CDR3 sequence is CAWGDRSNQPQHF. The CDR3 DNA reads TGTGCCTGGGGTGACAGGAGCAATCAGCCCCAGCATTTT.

This clone was detected many times. V usage is TRBV27 and J usage is TRBJ1-1, with 10 bases aligning to TRBD1. The ends lost 4 bases at V and 5 bases at J; junction bases unmatched: 4. Germline CDR1 reads MNHEY; CDR2 reads SMNVEV (reference sequence). This CDR3 contains 14 residues. The DNA of the CDR3 is TGTGCCAGCAGTTGGGACAGGGGTATGACTGAAGCTTTCTTT. It encodes CASSWDRGMTEAFF.

The rearrangement joins TRBV5-1 to TRBJ2-2, with 9 positions matching TRBD2. The CDR3 contains 16 residues. The trim removed 4 bases at V and 3 bases at J, leaving 7 bases unmatched. CDR1 is SGHRS and CDR2 is YFSETQ in the germline V gene. This chain's CDR3 is CASSKRTSEYTGELFF. The CDR3 bases are TGCGCCAGCAGCAAACGGACTAGCGAGTACACCGGGGAGCTGTTTTTT.

The chain has TRBV28 and TRBJ2-7, with 8 nucleotides matching TRBD2. The CDR3 length is 16 residues. CDR1 MDHEN and CDR2 SYDVKM come from the germline V gene. J lost 0 bases, V lost 5 bases, and 9 bases had no gene match. CDR3 nucleotide sequence: TGTGCCAGCAGTCCAACAGGAAGCGGGAGCTCCTACGAGCAGTACTTC. This gives the protein CASSPTGSGSSYEQYF.

The chain employs TRBV29-1 and TRBJ2-7, with a weak D call TRBD2 (6 bases). V lost 6 bases and J 3 bases, leaving 15 bases between the germline ends. CDR1 and CDR2 (germline): SQVTM, ANQGSEA. The CDR3 extends over 13 amino acids. Written as DNA, the CDR3 is TGCAGCGTCGAAATAGGGAGGAGCTACGAGCAGTACTTC. Amino acids: CSVEIGRSYEQYF.

This chain connects TRBV29-1 to TRBJ2-7; D ambiguous. Germline CDR1 SQVTM, CDR2 ANQGSEA. CDR3 length: 13 residues. Trimming took 7 bases from V and 2 from J, leaving 15 bases between them. The CDR3 DNA sequence: TGCAGCGCCATTAATAATCCAACCTACGAGCAGTACTTC. Its protein is CSAINNPTYEQYF.

The chain joins TRBV7-6 to TRBJ1-5, with TRBD1 matching 7 bases. In germline, CDR1 is SGHVS, CDR2 FNYEAQ. Trimming at V came to 1 base and at J to 3 bases, leaving 3 bases not matched to a gene. This CDR3 is 15 amino acids long. CDR3 in amino acids: CASSLGRGFNQPQHF. The DNA for the CDR3 is TGTGCCAGCAGCTTAGGCAGGGGGTTCAATCAGCCCCAGCATTTT.

This clone has a count of ten or more. The chain is built from TRBV6-5 and TRBJ2-7; perhaps TRBD1 as D (6 bases). V lost 0 bases, J lost 2 bases, and 11 bases lay in between. This CDR3 contains 15 residues. Per germline, CDR1 MNHEY and CDR2 SVGAGI. The CDR3 region is CASSYSETGAYEQYF. Written as DNA, the CDR3 is TGTGCCAGCAGTTACTCTGAGACAGGAGCCTACGAGCAGTACTTC.

This clone was recorded many times. The gene calls are TRBV10-3 and TRBJ2-3; D is undetermined. Germline assignment: CDR1 ENHRY and CDR2 SYGVKD. Trimming shortened V by 3 bases and J by 4 bases, and 11 bases separated the two germline ends. The CDR3 extends over 14 amino acids. The CDR3 sequence is CAISDGVGADTQYF. The CDR3 nucleotides read TGTGCCATCAGTGACGGAGTCGGCGCAGATACGCAGTATTTT.

This chain uses TRBV30 with TRBJ2-3; TRBD2 agrees at 8 bases. The germline V gene has CDR1 GTSNPN and CDR2 SVGIG (reference sequence). The CDR3 contains 13 residues. With 4 bases clipped from V and 12 bases from J, the junction kept 12 bases outside the gene matches. The CDR3 reads CAWTELLTSAQYF. The CDR3 coding sequence is TGTGCCTGGACCGAGCTCCTGACTAGCGCACAGTATTTT.

The V call is TRBV30, the J call TRBJ2-1; tentatively, D is TRBD2 (5 bases). The germline gives CDR1 GTSNPN, CDR2 SVGIG (reference sequence). The CDR3 is 13 residues long. With 2 bases removed from V and 3 bases from J, the gap between germline ends came to 8 bases. The CDR3 nucleotides are TGTGCCTGGAGTAGCGGACTCTACAATGAGCAGTTCTTC. Translating it yields CAWSSGLYNEQFF.

This clone was seen many times. The genes are TRBV28 and TRBJ2-7; D may be TRBD2 (6 bases). Germline-derived CDR1 and CDR2 are MDHEN and SYDVKM. V lost 1 base to trimming and J lost 3 bases, with 28 bases between them. This CDR3 is 20 amino acids long. The CDR3 DNA sequence: TGTGCCAGCAGTTTATTTCGGGGGTCTAATTTCGAATTGGAGAGCTACGAGCAGTACTTC. Protein product: CASSLFRGSNFELESYEQYF. The full variable domain, rest sourced from reference TRBV28 and TRBJ2-7, is DVKVTQSSRYLVKRTGEKVFLECVQDMDHENMFWYRQDPGLGLRLIYFSYDVKMKEKGDIPEGYSVSREKKERFSLILESASTNQTSMYLCASSLFRGSNFELESYEQYFGPGTRLTVT.

This rearrangement joins TRBV27 to TRBJ2-1, with TRBD2 matching over 11 bases. CDR1 is MNHEY and CDR2 is SMNVEV in the germline V gene (reference sequence). There are 17 residues in the CDR3. After removal of 4 bases from V and 7 bases from J, the junction contained 12 bases not matched to a gene. DNA for the CDR3: TGTGCCAGCAGTTCACTAGCGGGAGTACGGTCGGGGAATGAGCAGTTCTTC. Its translation: CASSSLAGVRSGNEQFF.

As for this clone: This probably arose from a read error, given a far larger clone one base away. This sequence joins TRBV28 and TRBJ1-1; D is unclear. The CDR3 is 12 residues long. Germline loops: CDR1 MDHEN, CDR2 SYDVKM. CDR3 in DNA: TGTGCCAGCAGGCAGACGCGGACTGAAGCTCTCTTT. This codes for CASRQTRTEALF. The whole variable domain, filled in from reference TRBV28 and TRBJ1-1, reads DVKVTQSSRYLVKRTGEKVFLECVQDMDHENMFWYRQDPGLGLRLIYFSYDVKMKEKGDIPEGYSVSREKKERFSLILESASTNQTSMYLCASRQTRTEALFGQGTRLTVV.

In the case of this clone: This likely stems from a read error, as it lies one base from a far larger clone. This specimen includes other DNA sequences encoding the same CDR3. The chain is built from TRBV29-1 and TRBJ1-4; a possible D gene is TRBD1 (6 bases). In germline, CDR1 is SQVTM, CDR2 ANQGSEA. The V end was cut by 6 bases, the J end by 16 bases, with 24 bases between. The CDR3 is 13 amino acids. The CDR3 here is CSVLGFSDRDKFF. The DNA of the CDR3 is TGCAGCGTCTTGGGGTTTAGTGACCGGGACAAGTTTTTT.

At least ten counts were recorded for this clone. The chain couples TRBV30 to TRBJ1-2, with 10 bases that match TRBD1. This CDR3 contains 16 residues. CDR1 is GTSNPN, CDR2 SVGIG, per germline (reference sequence). V trimming: 3 bases; J trimming: 7 bases; junction bases outside the gene matches: 14. In DNA form, the CDR3 reads TGTGCCTGGAGCAGAGACAGGGGGCAGGGCCATGGTGGCTACACCTTC. Residues: CAWSRDRGQGHGGYTF. The variable domain in full, completed from reference TRBV30 and TRBJ1-2, reads SQTIHQWPATLVQPVGSPLSLECTVEGTSNPNLYWYRQAAGRGLQLLFYSVGIGQISSEVPQNLSASRPQDRQFILSSKKLLLSDSGFYLCAWSRDRGQGHGGYTFGSGTRLTVV.